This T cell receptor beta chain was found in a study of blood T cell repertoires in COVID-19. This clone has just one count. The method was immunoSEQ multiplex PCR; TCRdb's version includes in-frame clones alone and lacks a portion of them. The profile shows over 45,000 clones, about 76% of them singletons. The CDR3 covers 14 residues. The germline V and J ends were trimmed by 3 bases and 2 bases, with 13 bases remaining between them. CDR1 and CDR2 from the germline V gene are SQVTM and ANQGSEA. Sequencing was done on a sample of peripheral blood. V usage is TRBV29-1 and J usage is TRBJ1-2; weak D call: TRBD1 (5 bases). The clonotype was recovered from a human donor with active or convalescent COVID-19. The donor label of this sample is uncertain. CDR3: CSVEGAGLNYGYTF. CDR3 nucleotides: TGCAGCGTTGAGGGTGCAGGGCTAAACTATGGCTACACCTTC.